A selection of T cell receptor beta chains follows, all from one sample in a study of blood T cell repertoires in COVID-19. Assay: immunoSEQ multiplex PCR; the TCRdb copy retains only in-frame clones and omits some. This sample has a few hundred thousand clones, with 70% to 90% found just once. The specimen sequenced was peripheral blood. Every receptor here comes from a woman between 45 and 60 years old with acute or convalescent COVID-19. Each CDR3 is given with its conserved first and last residue. A D gene is named only where the DNA matches it firmly. The size entry is marked missing in some rows and otherwise reads once, few, many or a size class.

j_gene,d_gene,abundance,v_gene,CDR3nt,CDR3aa
TRBJ2-6,-,-,TRBV18,TGTGCCAGCTTACAGTTTTCTGGGGCCAACGTCCTGACTTTC,CASLQFSGANVLTF
TRBJ1-1,-,few,TRBV4-1,TGCGCCAGCAGCCAAGAGCAGATGAACACTGAAGCTTTCTTT,CASSQEQMNTEAFF
TRBJ2-1,-,-,TRBV19,TGTGCCAGTAGTATAGGACTAGGTGGGTACAATGAGCAGTTCTTC,CASSIGLGGYNEQFF
TRBJ1-2,TRBD1,-,TRBV7-2,TGTGCCAGCAGCTACCGACAGGGGGAGAAAAGCTATGGCTACACCTTC,CASSYRQGEKSYGYTF
TRBJ1-2,-,-,TRBV19,TGTGCCAGTAGTCCACAGGAACAGGCCTATAACTATGGCTACACCTTC,CASSPQEQAYNYGYTF
TRBJ2-7,-,-,TRBV10-3,TGTGCCATCAGGGTGGACTGGGGAGCGTCCCTCGAGCAGTACTTC,CAIRVDWGASLEQYF
TRBJ2-7,-,few,TRBV19,TGTGCCAGTAGTAACACGAACGAGCAGTACTTC,CASSNTNEQYF
TRBJ1-5,TRBD1,-,TRBV7-2,TGTGCCAGCAGCGAAAGGGGGCAAAGCAATCAGCCCCAGCATTTT,CASSERGQSNQPQHF
TRBJ2-7,-,-,TRBV5-4,TGTGCCAGCAGCCGAAACGGGGGGCACTACGAGCAGTACTTC,CASSRNGGHYEQYF
TRBJ2-5,TRBD2,-,TRBV7-2,TGTGCCAGCAGCTTATTGGGAGGGTGGGGCCAAGAGACCCAGTACTTC,CASSLLGGWGQETQYF
TRBJ2-5,-,-,TRBV10-3,TGTGCCACCCGCGGAGGGGGGGTCCAAGAGACCCAGTACTTC,CATRGGGVQETQYF
TRBJ2-7,TRBD1,once,TRBV2,TGTGCCAGCAGGAGGGAACAGGGGAACGAGCAGTACTTC,CASRREQGNEQYF
TRBJ1-2,TRBD1,-,TRBV19,TGTGCCAGTAGTACGTGGGGACAGGGGGCGGACGGCTACACCTTC,CASSTWGQGADGYTF
TRBJ1-1,-,-,TRBV11-3,TGTGCCAGCAGCTCGGTCGTGAACACTGAAGCTTTCTTT,CASSSVVNTEAFF
TRBJ2-3,-,-,TRBV13,TGTGCCAGCAGCTTGGGTGCACAGGATACGCAGTATTTT,CASSLGAQDTQYF
TRBJ1-2,-,-,TRBV5-4,TGTGCCAGCAGCCTCGGACAGTTAAACTATGGCTACACCTTC,CASSLGQLNYGYTF
TRBJ1-1,TRBD1,-,TRBV14,TGTGCCAGCAGGTCATTGACAGGGTGGGGGAACACTGAAGCTTTCTTT,CASRSLTGWGNTEAFF
TRBJ2-7,TRBD2,-,TRBV3-1/TRBV3-2,TGTGCCAGCAGCCAAGAAGGACTAGCGGTACCCTACGAGCAGTACTTC,CASSQEGLAVPYEQYF
TRBJ2-1,-,-,TRBV3-1/TRBV3-2,TGTGCCAGCAGCCAAGTTCTAGCCGGGATTTACAATGAGCAGTTCTTC,CASSQVLAGIYNEQFF
TRBJ2-5,-,-,TRBV29-1,TGCAGCGTTGCCGGGGTAGAGACCCAGTACTTC,CSVAGVETQYF
TRBJ2-7,-,-,TRBV5-1,TGCGCCAGCAGCAGGGAGGCCAGCCCGACCTACGAGCAGTACTTC,CASSREASPTYEQYF
TRBJ2-7,TRBD2,-,TRBV20-1,TGCAGTGCTAGAGGAGCGGGAGAGCAGTACTTC,CSARGAGEQYF
TRBJ2-5,TRBD2,-,TRBV2,TGTGCCAGCAACGAGCCGGGACTAGCGGGAGAGACCCAGTACTTC,CASNEPGLAGETQYF
TRBJ2-1,TRBD2,-,TRBV24-1,TGTGCCACCAGTCGGGGGGGCCTCGATGAGCAGTTCTTC,CATSRGGLDEQFF
TRBJ2-2,-,-,TRBV7-7,TGTGCCAGCAGGGTGGACTCGGGCAGCACCGGGGAGCTGTTTTTT,CASRVDSGSTGELFF
TRBJ1-2,TRBD1,-,TRBV6-2/TRBV6-3,TGTGCCAGCAGTTATGGACAGGGGGCTCGCAATGGCTACACCTTC,CASSYGQGARNGYTF
TRBJ2-1,-,-,TRBV6-5,TGTGCCAGCAGTTACTCGGGGGGTCTCTCCTACAATGAGCAGTTCTTC,CASSYSGGLSYNEQFF
TRBJ2-4,-,-,TRBV27,TGTGCCAGCAGTTTTGAGGGCCCTGGTCGTGGCAAAAACATTCAGTACTTC,CASSFEGPGRGKNIQYF
TRBJ2-3,-,-,TRBV9,TGTGCCAGCAGCGTAGGCGTCGATAGCACAGATACGCAGTATTTT,CASSVGVDSTDTQYF
TRBJ1-4,-,-,TRBV27,TGTGCCAGCAGCTCCGGGACTTGGGATGAAAAACTGTTTTTT,CASSSGTWDEKLFF
TRBJ1-2,-,-,TRBV5-5,TGTGCCAGCAGCTTCCGGGGGACTGCGTACTATGGCTACACCTTC,CASSFRGTAYYGYTF
TRBJ2-5,-,-,TRBV5-4,TGTGCCAGCAGCTTGGAATCCAGGGTAGGAGAGACCCAGTACTTC,CASSLESRVGETQYF
TRBJ2-1,TRBD2,-,TRBV2,TGTGCCAGCAGTGAACAGCGGGAGGGTCGGGATGAGCAGTTCTTC,CASSEQREGRDEQFF
TRBJ2-5,-,-,TRBV30,TGTGCCTGGAGTGTTGGGGGCCATGAGGGAGAGACCCAGTACTTC,CAWSVGGHEGETQYF
TRBJ2-6,-,-,TRBV12-5,TGTGCTAGTGGGGGAGGTGGGGCCAACGTCCTGACTTTC,CASGGGGANVLTF
TRBJ2-7,TRBD2,-,TRBV7-3,TGTGCCAGCAGCTTAAGACCTCGGTTAGCGGGCCTAGGAGACGAGCAGTACTTC,CASSLRPRLAGLGDEQYF
TRBJ2-1,-,-,TRBV19,TGTGCCAGTAGTATAGATCGCGGATATCCAACGGCGGACAATGAGCAGTTCTTC,CASSIDRGYPTADNEQFF
TRBJ1-5,-,-,TRBV12-3/TRBV12-4,TGTGCCAGCAGTTGGGGGCGGGAGCAGCCCCAGCATTTT,CASSWGREQPQHF
TRBJ2-3,TRBD2,-,TRBV5-1,TGCGCCAGCAGCGAACTAGCGGGGGGCGCAGATACGCAGTATTTT,CASSELAGGADTQYF
TRBJ2-3,TRBD2,-,TRBV6-5,TGTGCCAGCAGTTCCCAGCGGGGCCGCACAGATACGCAGTATTTT,CASSSQRGRTDTQYF
TRBJ2-1,-,-,TRBV19,TGTGCCAGTAGTATAGCAACCATGAGGGAGCAGTTCTTC,CASSIATMREQFF
TRBJ2-2,TRBD1,-,TRBV29-1,TGCAGCGTCGGGACAGGGAACACCGGGGAGCTGTTTTTT,CSVGTGNTGELFF
TRBJ1-1,TRBD1,-,TRBV18,TGTGCCAGCTCACCATTCTTAGGAGGGGGCGCGTCTGAAGCTTTCTTT,CASSPFLGGGASEAFF
TRBJ1-1,-,few,TRBV10-3,TGTGCCATCAGGAGTCTAGTGAACACTGAAGCTTTCTTT,CAIRSLVNTEAFF
TRBJ1-1,TRBD1,-,TRBV11-3,TGTGCCAGCAGCCGCGTGGACAGGGGCAACACTGAAGCTTTCTTT,CASSRVDRGNTEAFF
TRBJ1-1,-,-,TRBV19,TGTGCCAGTAGTATAGTTCGGGAGAACACTGAAGCTTTCTTT,CASSIVRENTEAFF
TRBJ1-1,TRBD1,-,TRBV19,TGTGCCAGTAGTAGCCTACAGGGGGCCCCTGAAGCTTTCTTT,CASSSLQGAPEAFF
TRBJ2-4,TRBD1,-,TRBV5-1,TGCGCCAGCAGCTTGGCTGGGGGGCAGGGGGCGAGGATGGCCAAAAACATTCAGTACTTC,CASSLAGGQGARMAKNIQYF
TRBJ1-5,-,-,TRBV19,TGTGCCAGTAGTCAAGGCAGGGATTATCAGCCCCAGCATTTT,CASSQGRDYQPQHF
TRBJ2-3,TRBD2,-,TRBV7-6,TGTGCCAGCAGCTTAGATGGCCTAGCGGGAGGTGGCACAGATACGCAGTATTTT,CASSLDGLAGGGTDTQYF
TRBJ2-5,-,-,TRBV20-1,TGCAGTGCTAGTAGGCCCCCGGGCCAAGAGACCCAGTACTTC,CSASRPPGQETQYF
TRBJ1-5,-,once,TRBV24-1,TGTGCCACCAGTGATTTGTGCGGAAGGGGTCAGCCCCAGCATTTT,CATSDLCGRGQPQHF
TRBJ2-1,TRBD2,-,TRBV20-1,TGCAGTGCTAGTGGGAGCTTAGCGGGAGGGTTGGCCGGTGAGCAGTTCTTC,CSASGSLAGGLAGEQFF
TRBJ2-3,TRBD2,-,TRBV4-2,TGTGCCAGCAGCCCCTGGGGACGGGGGGGCCTCACAGATACGCAGTATTTT,CASSPWGRGGLTDTQYF
TRBJ2-3,-,-,TRBV2,TGTGCCAGCAGCCCGACTGCGGATACGCAGTATTTT,CASSPTADTQYF
TRBJ1-2,TRBD1,-,TRBV12-3/TRBV12-4,TGTGCCAGCAGTGCGGACAGGAACTATGGCTACACCTTC,CASSADRNYGYTF
TRBJ2-7,TRBD1,-,TRBV10-2,TGCGCCAGCACTCCCGGACAGGGGAACGAGCAGTACTTC,CASTPGQGNEQYF
TRBJ2-6,-,-,TRBV10-2,TGCGCCAGCAGTGACAGGGGTTCGTCTGGGGCCAACGTCCTGACTTTC,CASSDRGSSGANVLTF
TRBJ1-6,-,-,TRBV30,TGTGCCTGGAGTGATCCCGATTCACCCCTCCACTTT,CAWSDPDSPLHF